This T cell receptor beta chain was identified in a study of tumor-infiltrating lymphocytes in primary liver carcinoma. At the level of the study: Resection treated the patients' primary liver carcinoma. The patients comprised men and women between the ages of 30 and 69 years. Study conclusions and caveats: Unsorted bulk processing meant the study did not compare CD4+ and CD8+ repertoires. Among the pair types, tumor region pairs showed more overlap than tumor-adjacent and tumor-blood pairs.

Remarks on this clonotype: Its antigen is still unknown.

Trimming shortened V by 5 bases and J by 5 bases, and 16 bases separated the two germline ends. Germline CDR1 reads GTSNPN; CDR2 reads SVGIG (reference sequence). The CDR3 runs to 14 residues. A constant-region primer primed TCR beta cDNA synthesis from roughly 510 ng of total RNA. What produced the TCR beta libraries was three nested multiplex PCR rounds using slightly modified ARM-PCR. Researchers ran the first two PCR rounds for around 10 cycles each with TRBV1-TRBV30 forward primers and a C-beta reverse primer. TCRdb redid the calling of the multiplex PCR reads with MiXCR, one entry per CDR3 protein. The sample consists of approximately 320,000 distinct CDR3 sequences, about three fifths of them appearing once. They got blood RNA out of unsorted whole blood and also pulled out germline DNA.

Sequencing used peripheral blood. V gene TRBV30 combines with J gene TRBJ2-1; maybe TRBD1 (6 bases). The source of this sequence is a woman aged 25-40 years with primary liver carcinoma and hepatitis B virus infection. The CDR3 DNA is TGTGCCTGGGGGCACAGGGCCCCCCACAATGAGCAGTTCTTC. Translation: CAWGHRAPHNEQFF.